This T cell receptor beta chain was recorded in a study of blood T cell repertoires in COVID-19. This clone was recorded only once. The germline V gene encodes CDR1 SEHNR and CDR2 FQNEAQ (reference sequence). The CDR3 spans 15 residues. Trimming shortened V by 5 bases and J by 6 bases, and 19 bases separated the two germline ends. In the source study's methods: Amplified reference gene primers provided the basis for estimating nucleated cell counts. Produced via immunoSEQ multiplex PCR; TCRdb's table is partial and in-frame only. V and J calls and clone size follow that table, whereas D and trimming were derived from the DNA. In the table there are roughly 110,000 clones, 81% of which are singletons.

The genes are TRBV7-9 and TRBJ1-2, with a tentative D call TRBD1 (5 bases). The sequenced sample consisted of peripheral blood. The source of this sequence is a human donor in a cohort sampled during active COVID-19. The chain's CDR3 is CASSAYGGTNHGYTF. CDR3 in DNA: TGTGCCAGCAGCGCATACGGGGGAACGAACCATGGCTACACCTTC.